This T cell receptor (beta chain) was profiled in a study of T cells after yellow fever vaccination. Study-level information: Fractions low in cell number were prepared with SMART-Seq v4 Ultra Low Input. The study, taken as a whole, reports: FACS-sorted repertoires could contain abundant clonotypes contaminating from the bulk population. Reappearance after the booster was observed for most primary-vaccination clones (around 96% CD4, less than 90% CD8).

MiXCR was run by TCRdb on the 5' RACE reads, yielding one entry per CDR3 protein. The top ten clones hold 2.5% to 4% of a sample with approximately 330,000 distinct CDR3 sequences, 12% of them seen once. Germline-derived CDR1 and CDR2 are SGHRS and YFSETQ. There are 13 residues in the CDR3. The V gene end was trimmed by 8 bases and the J gene end by 1 base; junction bases not matched to a gene: 4. Worth noting for this clonotype: Its specificity is unknown.

This sequence joins TRBV5-1 and TRBJ2-7, with 9 bases identical to TRBD1. This TCR was sampled from a young man who received the YFV17D yellow fever vaccine. The sample consisted of CD4+ T cells sorted from PBMCs, taken 15 days after the yellow fever booster vaccination. The CDR3 sequence is CASRTGDSYEQYF. The CDR3 nucleotides are TGCGCCAGTCGGACAGGGGATTCCTACGAGCAGTACTTC.